This TCR beta chain was observed in a study of CD8 T cells in ankylosing spondylitis. Whole-study results and caveats: Disease-linked clones were found to be CD8+ and relatively rare in peripheral blood. Typical of ankylosing spondylitis blood, it appeared, was a TCR beta motif of under 10 highly homologous variants.

Trimming left V 7 bases short and J 7 bases short, with 23 bases between. The V gene's germline CDR1 is ENHRY and CDR2 SYGVKD. This CDR3 contains 16 residues. A single record per CDR3 protein comes from TCRdb applying MiXCR to the 5' RACE reads. The table shows 200,000 to 250,000 distinct CDR3 sequences, with 5.5% to 7.5% occurring only once. This clonotype occurred many times. Antigen: not known. V usage is TRBV10-3 and J usage is TRBJ2-1; D possibly corresponds to TRBD1 (8 bases). This TCR came from a male donor with ankylosing spondylitis. Sequenced sample: blood, either unsorted or a sorted T cell fraction (not recorded which). In DNA, the CDR3 is TGTGCCATCACCACCTACACAGGGGGGGGTGGGAATGAGCAGTTCTTC. Its translation is CAITTYTGGGGNEQFF.